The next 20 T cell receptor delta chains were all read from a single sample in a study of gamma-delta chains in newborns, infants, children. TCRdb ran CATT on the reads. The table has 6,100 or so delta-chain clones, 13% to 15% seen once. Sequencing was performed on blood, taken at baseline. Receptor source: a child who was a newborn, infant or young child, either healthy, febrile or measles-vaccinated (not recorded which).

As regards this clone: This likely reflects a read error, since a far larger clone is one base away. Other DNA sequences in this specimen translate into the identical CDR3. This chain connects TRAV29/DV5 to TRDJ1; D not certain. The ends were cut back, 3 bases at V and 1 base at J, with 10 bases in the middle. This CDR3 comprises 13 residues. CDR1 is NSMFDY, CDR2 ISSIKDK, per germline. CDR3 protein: CAATPLLTDKLIF. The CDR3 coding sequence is TGTGCAGCAACTCCTCTCCTCACCGATAAACTCATCTTT.

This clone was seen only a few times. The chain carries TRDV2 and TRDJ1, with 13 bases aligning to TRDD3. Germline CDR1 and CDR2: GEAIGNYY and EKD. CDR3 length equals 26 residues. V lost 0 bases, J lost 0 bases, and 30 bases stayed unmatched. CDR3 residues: CACDTPVRKVPSELGDTGPYTDKLIF. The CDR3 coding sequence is TGTGCCTGTGACACCCCCGTGCGAAAAGTGCCTAGTGAACTGGGGGATACGGGACCGTACACCGATAAACTCATCTTT.

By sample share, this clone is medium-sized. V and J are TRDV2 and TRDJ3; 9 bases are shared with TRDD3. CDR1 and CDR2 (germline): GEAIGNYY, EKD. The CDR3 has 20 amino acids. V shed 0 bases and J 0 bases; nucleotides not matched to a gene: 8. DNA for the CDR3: TGTGCCTGTGACACCGTACATGGTGGGGGATACTCCTGGGACACCCGACAGATGTTTTTC. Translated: CACDTVHGGGYSWDTRQMFF.

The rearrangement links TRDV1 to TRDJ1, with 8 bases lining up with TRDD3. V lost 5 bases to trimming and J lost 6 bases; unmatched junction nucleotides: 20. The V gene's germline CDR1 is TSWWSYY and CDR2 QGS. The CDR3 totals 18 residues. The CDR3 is CALGTRPLSGGIGYKLIF. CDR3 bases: TGTGCTCTTGGGACCCGACCTCTTTCCGGGGGGATAGGCTATAAACTCATCTTT.

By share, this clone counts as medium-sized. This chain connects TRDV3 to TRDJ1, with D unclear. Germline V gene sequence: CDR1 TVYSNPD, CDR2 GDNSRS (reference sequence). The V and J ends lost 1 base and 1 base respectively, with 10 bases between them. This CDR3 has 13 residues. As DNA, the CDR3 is TGTGCCTTTATCGGATGGTCCACCGATAAACTCATCTTT. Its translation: CAFIGWSTDKLIF.

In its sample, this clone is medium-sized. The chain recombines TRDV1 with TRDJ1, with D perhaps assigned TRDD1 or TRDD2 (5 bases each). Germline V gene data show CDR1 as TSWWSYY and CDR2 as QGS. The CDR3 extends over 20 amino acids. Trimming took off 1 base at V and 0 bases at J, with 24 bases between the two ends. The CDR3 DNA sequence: TGTGCTCTTGGGGAACCGAAATCTTCCGCCTTAAGGGACTACACCGATAAACTCATCTTT. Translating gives CALGEPKSSALRDYTDKLIF.

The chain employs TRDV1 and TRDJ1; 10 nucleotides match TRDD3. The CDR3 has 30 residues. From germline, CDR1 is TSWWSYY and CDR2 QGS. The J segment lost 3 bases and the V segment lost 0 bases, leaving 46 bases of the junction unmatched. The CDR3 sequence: CALGELGRLGWGWAFLIGPGLGDEPDKLIF. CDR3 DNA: TGTGCTCTTGGGGAACTAGGTCGCTTGGGGTGGGGTTGGGCCTTCCTAATAGGTCCTGGACTGGGGGATGAGCCCGATAAACTCATCTTT.

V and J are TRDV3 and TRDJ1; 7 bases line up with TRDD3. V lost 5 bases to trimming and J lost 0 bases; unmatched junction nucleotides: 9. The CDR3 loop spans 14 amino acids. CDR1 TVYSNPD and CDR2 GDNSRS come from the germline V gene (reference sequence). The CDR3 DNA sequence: TGTGCCCCTGGGGGCCGGTTGTACACCGATAAACTCATCTTT. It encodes CAPGGRLYTDKLIF. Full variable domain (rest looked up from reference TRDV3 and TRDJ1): CDKVTQSSPDQTVASGSEVVLLCTYDTVYSNPDLFWYRIRPDYSFQFVFYGDNSRSEGADFTQGRFSVKHILTQKAFHLVISPVRTEDSATYYCAPGGRLYTDKLIFGKGTRVTVEP.

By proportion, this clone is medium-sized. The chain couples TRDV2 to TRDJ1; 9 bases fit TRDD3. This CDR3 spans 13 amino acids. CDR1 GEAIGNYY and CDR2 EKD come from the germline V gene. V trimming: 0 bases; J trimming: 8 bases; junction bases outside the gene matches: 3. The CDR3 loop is CACDTILGEKLIF. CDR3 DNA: TGTGCCTGTGACACCATACTGGGGGAAAAACTCATCTTT.

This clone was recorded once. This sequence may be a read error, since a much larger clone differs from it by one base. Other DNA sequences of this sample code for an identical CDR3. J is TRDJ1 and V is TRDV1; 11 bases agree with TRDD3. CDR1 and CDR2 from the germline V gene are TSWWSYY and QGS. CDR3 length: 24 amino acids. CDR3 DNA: TGTGCTCTTGGGGAACTAAGCGTATTATTGACAAAGTACTGGGGGATAGGGGACACTGATAAACTCATCTTT. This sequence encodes CALGELSVLLTKYWGIGDTDKLIF.

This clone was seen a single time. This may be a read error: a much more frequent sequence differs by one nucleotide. The CDR3 nucleotides read TGTGCTTTGACCGGGGATACCGATGAACTCATCTTT. This translates into CALTGDTDELIF. V and J are TRDV3 and TRDJ1; 8 bases fit TRDD3. CDR1 is TVYSNPD, CDR2 GDNSRS, per germline (reference sequence). This CDR3 has 12 residues.

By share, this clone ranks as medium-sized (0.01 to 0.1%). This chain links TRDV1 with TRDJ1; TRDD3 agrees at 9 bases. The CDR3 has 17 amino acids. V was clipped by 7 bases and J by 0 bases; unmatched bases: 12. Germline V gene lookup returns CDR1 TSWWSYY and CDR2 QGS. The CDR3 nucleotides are TGTGCTCTTGAGGTCAGGGGGATACTCGAGTACACCGATAAACTCATCTTT. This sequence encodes CALEVRGILEYTDKLIF.

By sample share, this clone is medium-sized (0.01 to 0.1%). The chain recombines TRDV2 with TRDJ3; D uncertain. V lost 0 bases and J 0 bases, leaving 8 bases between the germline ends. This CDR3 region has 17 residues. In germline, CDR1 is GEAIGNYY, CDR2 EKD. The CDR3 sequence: CACDTIRDSWDTRQMFF. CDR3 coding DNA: TGTGCCTGTGACACCATTCGGGACTCCTGGGACACCCGACAGATGTTTTTC.

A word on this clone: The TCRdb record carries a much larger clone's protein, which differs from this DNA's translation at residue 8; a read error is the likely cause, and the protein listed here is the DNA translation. The CDR3 region is CACDPRILYWGGVRYTDKLIF. CDR3 nucleotides: TGTGCCTGTGACCCAAGGATCCTTTACTGGGGAGGGGTTAGGTACACCGATAAACTCATCTTT. V gene TRDV2 combines with J gene TRDJ1; 7 bases are shared with TRDD3. Germline CDR1 and CDR2: GEAIGNYY and EKD. V lost 3 bases to trimming and J lost 0 bases; unmatched junction nucleotides: 24. The CDR3 totals 21 residues.

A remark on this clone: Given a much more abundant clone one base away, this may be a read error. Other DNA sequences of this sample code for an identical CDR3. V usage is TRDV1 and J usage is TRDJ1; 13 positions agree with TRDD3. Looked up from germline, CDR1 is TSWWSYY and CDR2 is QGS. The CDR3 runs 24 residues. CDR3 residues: CALGELGNGLPPTYWGIRTDKLIF. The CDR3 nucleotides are TGTGCTCTCGGGGAACTGGGGAACGGCCTTCCTCCTACGTACTGGGGGATACGAACCGATAAACTCATCTTT.

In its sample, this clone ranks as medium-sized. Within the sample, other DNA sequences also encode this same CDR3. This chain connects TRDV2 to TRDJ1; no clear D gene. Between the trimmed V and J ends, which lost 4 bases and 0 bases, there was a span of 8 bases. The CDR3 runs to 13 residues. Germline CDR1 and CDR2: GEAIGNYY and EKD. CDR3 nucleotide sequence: TGTGCCTGTGAACCTCTCAACACCGATAAACTCATCTTT. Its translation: CACEPLNTDKLIF.

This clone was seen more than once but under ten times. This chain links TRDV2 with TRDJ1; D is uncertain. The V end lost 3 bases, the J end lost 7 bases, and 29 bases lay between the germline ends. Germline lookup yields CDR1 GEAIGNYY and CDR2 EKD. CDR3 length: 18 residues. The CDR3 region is CACDGVGRSTSNVGKLIF. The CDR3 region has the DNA TGTGCCTGTGACGGGGTGGGACGGTCCACTTCGAATGTGGGTAAACTCATCTTT.

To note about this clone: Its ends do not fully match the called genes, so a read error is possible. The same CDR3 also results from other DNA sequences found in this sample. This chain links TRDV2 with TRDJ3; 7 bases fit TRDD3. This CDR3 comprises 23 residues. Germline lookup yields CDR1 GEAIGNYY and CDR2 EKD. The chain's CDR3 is CACDTGFEWGTTPFSWDTRQMFF. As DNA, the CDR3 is TGTGCCTGTGACACCGGATTCGAATGGGGGACCACTCCATTCTCCTGGGACACCCGACAAATGTTTTTC.

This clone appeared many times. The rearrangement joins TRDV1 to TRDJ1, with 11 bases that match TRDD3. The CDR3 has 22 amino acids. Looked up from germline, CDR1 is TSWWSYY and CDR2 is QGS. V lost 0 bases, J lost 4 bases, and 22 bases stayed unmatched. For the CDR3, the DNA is TGTGCTCTTGGGGAACTAGAGTCCGATTTTCCCCACTGGGGGATATGCAGCGATAAACTCATCTTT. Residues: CALGELESDFPHWGICSDKLIF.

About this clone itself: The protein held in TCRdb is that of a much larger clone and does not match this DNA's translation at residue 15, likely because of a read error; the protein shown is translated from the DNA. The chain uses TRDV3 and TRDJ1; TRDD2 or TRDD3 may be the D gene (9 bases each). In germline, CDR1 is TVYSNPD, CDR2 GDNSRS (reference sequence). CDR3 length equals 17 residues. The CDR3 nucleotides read TGTGCCTTCCGGCCTTCCTACTGGGGGACATACACCGATAAAATCATCTTT. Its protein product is CAFRPSYWGTYTDKIIF. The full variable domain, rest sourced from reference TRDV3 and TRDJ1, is CDKVTQSSPDQTVASGSEVVLLCTYDTVYSNPDLFWYRIRPDYSFQFVFYGDNSRSEGADFTQGRFSVKHILTQKAFHLVISPVRTEDSATYYCAFRPSYWGTYTDKIIFGKGTRVTVEP.